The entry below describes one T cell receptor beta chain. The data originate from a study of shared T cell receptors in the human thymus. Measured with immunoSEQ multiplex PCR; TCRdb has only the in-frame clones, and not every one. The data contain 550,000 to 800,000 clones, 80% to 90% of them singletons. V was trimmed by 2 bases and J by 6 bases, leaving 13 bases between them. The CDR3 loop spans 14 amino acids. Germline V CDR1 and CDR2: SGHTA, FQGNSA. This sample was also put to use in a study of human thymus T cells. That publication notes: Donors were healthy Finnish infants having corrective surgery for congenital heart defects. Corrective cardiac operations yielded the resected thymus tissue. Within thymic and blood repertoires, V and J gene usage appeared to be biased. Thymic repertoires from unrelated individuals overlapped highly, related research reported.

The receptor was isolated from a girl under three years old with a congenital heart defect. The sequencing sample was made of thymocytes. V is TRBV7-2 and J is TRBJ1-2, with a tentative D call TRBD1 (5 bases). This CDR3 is CASSLNVGGNGYTF. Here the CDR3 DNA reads TGTGCCAGCAGCTTAAATGTCGGGGGAAATGGCTACACCTTC.